This passage covers 21 T cell receptor beta chains from one sample sequenced in a study of blood T cell repertoires in COVID-19 (dated by TCRdb to 2020 to 2022). Library prep was done by the immunoSEQ multiplex PCR assay. TCRdb took this table from immuneACCESS and kept in-frame rearrangements with V and J called. Such tables lack part of the clones; where checked against another copy, unresolved V genes explain under half of the gap, and the rest is unexplained. The sample data list fewer than 250,000 clones, and roughly 90% of these were observed just once. Of the sample, 6.5% to 9% falls within the top ten clones. What was sequenced was PBMCs or T cells enriched from blood (not recorded which). The receptors here all came from a woman between 18 and 29 years old who had recovered from COVID-19.

This chain links TRBV5-1 with TRBJ1-3; D not certain. Per germline, CDR1 SGHRS and CDR2 YFSETQ. The ends were cut back, 0 bases at V and 2 bases at J, with 6 bases in the middle. The CDR3 runs 14 residues. Here the CDR3 reads CASSLAGTGNTIYF. The CDR3 bases are TGCGCCAGCAGCTTGGCGGGAACTGGAAACACCATATATTTT.

This chain joins TRBV3-1 (or the pseudogene TRBV3-2) and TRBJ2-5, with D possibly being TRBD1 (5 bases). The CDR3 has 14 amino acids. Germline V gene sequence: CDR1 LGHDT, CDR2 YNNKEL (reference sequence). Trimming left V 4 bases short and J 5 bases short, with 14 bases between. CDR3 nucleotide sequence: TGTGCCAGCAGCCCCTCCCGGACACTGGAGACCCAGTACTTC. The encoded protein is CASSPSRTLETQYF.

The chain joins TRBV21-1 to TRBJ2-5; TRBD1 is the table's D call, not checked against the DNA. TRBV21-1 has pseudogene status. The CDR3 runs 17 residues. The CDR3 here is CASSPDSGQGPQETQYF. The CDR3 DNA reads TGTGCCAGCAGCCCTGACTCAGGACAGGGGCCTCAAGAGACCCAGTACTTC.

V usage is TRBV6-1 and J usage is TRBJ1-5; 8 bases fit TRBD1. Germline values: CDR1 MNHNS, CDR2 SASEGT. Trimming at V came to 0 bases and at J to 2 bases, leaving 9 bases not matched to a gene. The CDR3 covers 18 residues. CDR3 sequence (DNA): TGTGCCAGCAGTGAAGCGGTCCCAGGGGGCTCGGGCAATCAGCCCCAGCATTTT. It is translated as CASSEAVPGGSGNQPQHF.

A single count supports this clone. The chain links TRBV30 to TRBJ1-5; D gene uncertain. Trimming left V 0 bases short and J 6 bases short, with 15 bases between. Germline V gene lookup returns CDR1 GTSNPN and CDR2 SVGIG (reference sequence). This CDR3 region has 15 residues. The CDR3 DNA sequence: TGTGCCTGGAGTGTACATTCGCGGAGCGGTCAGCCCCAGCATTTT. Translation: CAWSVHSRSGQPQHF.

The chain recombines TRBV7-3 with TRBJ2-6; 8 nucleotides agree with TRBD1. With 6 bases clipped from V and 1 base from J, the junction kept 2 bases outside the gene matches. CDR1 and CDR2 (germline): SGHTA, FQGTGA. This CDR3 comprises 15 residues. The CDR3: CASRRQGSGANVLTF. The CDR3 region has the DNA TGTGCCAGCAGGCGACAGGGGTCTGGGGCCAACGTCCTGACTTTC.

The V call is TRBV16, the J call TRBJ1-2; 10 bases are a match to TRBD1. The CDR3 totals 15 residues. Germline trimming cut 0 bases from V and 7 bases from J; bases unmatched to any gene: 5. Germline V gives CDR1 KGHSY, CDR2 FQNENV. CDR3 amino acids: CASSQSWTGGSGYTF. Here the CDR3 DNA reads TGTGCCAGCAGCCAATCATGGACAGGGGGATCTGGCTACACCTTC.

The rearrangement joins TRBV12-3 or TRBV12-4 to TRBJ2-1; a weak D match, TRBD2 (6 bases). Trimming took 5 bases from V and 4 from J, leaving 9 bases between them. The CDR3 runs 13 residues. CDR3: CASSAGRYNEQFF. The CDR3 region has the DNA TGTGCCAGCAGTGCAGGGAGGTACAATGAGCAGTTCTTC.

The V and J genes are TRBV19 and TRBJ1-2, with D hard to call. The CDR3 contains 15 residues. V lost 3 bases, J lost 8 bases, and 19 bases lay in between. The germline gives CDR1 LNHDA, CDR2 SQIVND (reference sequence). This chain's CDR3 is CASSIPSRSPSGYTF. The CDR3 DNA reads TGTGCCAGTAGTATCCCGTCCCGGTCGCCTTCCGGCTACACCTTC.

The chain recombines TRBV3-1 (or the pseudogene TRBV3-2) with TRBJ2-2; 9 bases match TRBD2. Germline CDR1 is LGHDT and CDR2 is YNNKEL (reference sequence). The junction had 1 base not matched to a gene; V was cut back by 2 bases and J by 0 bases. This CDR3 is 16 amino acids long. CDR3 nucleotide sequence: TGTGCCAGCAGCCAAATAGCGGGGGCGAACACCGGGGAGCTGTTTTTT. Protein: CASSQIAGANTGELFF.

This chain uses TRBV5-1 with TRBJ2-3; a possible D gene is TRBD1 (5 bases). The CDR3 is 14 amino acids. Germline CDR1 reads SGHRS; CDR2 reads YFSETQ. Trimming took off 4 bases at V and 2 bases at J, with 11 bases between the two ends. The CDR3 DNA sequence: TGCGCCAGCAGCGGGGCCGGATCCACAGATACGCAGTATTTT. This translates into CASSGAGSTDTQYF. Supplemented by reference TRBV5-1 and TRBJ2-3, the full variable domain reads KAGVTQTPRYLIKTRGQQVTLSCSPISGHRSVSWYQQTPGQGLQFLFEYFSETQRNKGNFPGRFSGRQFSNSRSEMNVSTLELGDSALYLCASSGAGSTDTQYFGPGTRLTVL.

DNA of the CDR3: TGTGCCAGCATTCCCGGGACAGGGTTGCCAAATGGCTACACCTTC. As protein: CASIPGTGLPNGYTF. V and J are TRBV5-4 and TRBJ1-2; TRBD1 matches at 9 bases. The CDR3 sequence is 15 residues long. Germline V lookup: CDR1 SGHNT, CDR2 YYREEE (reference sequence). J gave up 6 bases and V 6 bases, and 12 bases lay outside the gene matches.

The rearrangement links TRBV16 to TRBJ1-2; 9 nucleotides match TRBD1. Per the germline V gene, CDR1 is KGHSY and CDR2 is FQNENV. This CDR3 has 15 residues. The V segment lost 0 bases and the J segment 5 bases; nucleotides outside the gene matches: 4. CDR3 in amino acids: CASSQSQQGAYGYTF. In DNA, the CDR3 is TGTGCCAGCAGCCAATCGCAACAGGGGGCTTATGGCTACACCTTC.

The chain employs TRBV10-1 and TRBJ2-7; the D is unclear. Trimming pared 4 bases from V and 2 bases from J, leaving 9 bases between. This CDR3 is built from 13 residues. CDR1 WNHNN and CDR2 SYGVQD come from the germline V gene (reference sequence). CDR3 sequence reads: CASSVGGPYEQYF. CDR3 in DNA: TGCGCCAGCAGTGTAGGTGGGCCCTACGAGCAGTACTTC.

This rearrangement joins TRBV9 to TRBJ2-3; 8 bases are shared with TRBD1. Germline V CDR1 and CDR2: SGDLS, YYNGEE. This CDR3 is built from 16 residues. V lost 4 bases to trimming and J lost 0 bases; unmatched junction nucleotides: 7. The DNA of the CDR3 is TGTGCCAGCAGCCCGAGGACAGGGCTGAGCACAGATACGCAGTATTTT. This codes for CASSPRTGLSTDTQYF.

V usage is TRBV5-6 and J usage is TRBJ1-5; D is unresolved. The CDR3 spans 13 residues. The ends were cut back, 0 bases at V and 9 bases at J, with 10 bases in the middle. The germline CDR1 and CDR2 sequences are SGHDT and YYEEEE. For the CDR3, the DNA is TGTGCCAGCAGCTTGGGTGTGGGCGCGCCCCAGCATTTT. This translates into CASSLGVGAPQHF.

This clone was picked up a small number of times. V is TRBV18 and J is TRBJ2-1; D ambiguous. Germline assignment: CDR1 KGHSH and CDR2 LQKENI. The length of the CDR3 is 12 residues. Trimming shortened V by 2 bases and J by 6 bases, and 5 bases separated the two germline ends. The CDR3: CASSPMSNEQFF. CDR3 DNA sequence: TGTGCCAGCTCACCAATGAGCAATGAGCAGTTCTTC.

This clone came up a few times. The chain combines TRBV6-1 with TRBJ1-1; 10 bases are shared with TRBD1. This CDR3 has 14 residues. Trimming took 3 bases from V and 5 from J; bases not matched to a gene: 3. From germline, CDR1 is MNHNS and CDR2 SASEGT. The CDR3 loop is CASSDGTGATEAFF. The CDR3 region has the DNA TGTGCCAGCAGTGACGGGACAGGGGCGACTGAAGCTTTCTTT.

This chain joins TRBV5-8 and TRBJ1-4; D is possibly TRBD1 (6 bases). This CDR3 region has 15 residues. The germline V gene has CDR1 SGHTS and CDR2 YDEGEE. V was trimmed by 4 bases and J by 11 bases, leaving 21 bases between them. The CDR3 region has the DNA TGTGCCAGCAGCCCCCCCACAGGGCTTAGGGCGAAACTGTTTTTT. It specifies CASSPPTGLRAKLFF.

The table lists this clone with a count of one. The genes are TRBV5-1 and TRBJ1-3; D gene ambiguous. V was clipped by 0 bases and J by 0 bases, with 16 bases between them. The germline V gene has CDR1 SGHRS and CDR2 YFSETQ. This CDR3 has 18 residues. In nucleotides, the CDR3 is TGCGCCAGCAGCTTGGGCACATATTTATATGGCTCTGGAAACACCATATATTTT. This translates into CASSLGTYLYGSGNTIYF.

The count of this clone is one. The V call is TRBV27, the J call TRBJ2-7; D gene unclear. The CDR3 is 13 amino acids. Germline CDR1 and CDR2: MNHEY and SMNVEV (reference sequence). The V end lost 2 bases, the J end lost 0 bases, and 5 bases lay between the germline ends. The CDR3 protein is CASSLSPSYEQYF. For the CDR3, the DNA is TGTGCCAGCAGTTTAAGCCCCTCCTACGAGCAGTACTTC.